The present entry profiles one T cell receptor beta chain with its context. Its antigen is unknown. Patients were excluded for autoimmune disease history or systemic immunosuppression. The sample originates from a study of OX40 agonist ivuxolimab in advanced cancers. Study background: Those enrolled were about 82% male, with a mean age of about 66 years and ages from roughly 20 to 90.

V was pared by 1 base and J by 3 bases, with 16 bases between. Germline V gene sequence: CDR1 LNHDA, CDR2 SQIVND (reference sequence). The CDR3 sequence is 16 residues long. Whole-study findings and limits: Clones of CD4+ and CD8+ blood T cells grew by week 6 at doses of 0.1 to 3.0 mg/kg. Relative to CD4+ cells, CD8+ T cells on average had more expanded clones.

Profiling relied on immunoSEQ multiplex PCR, and the TCRdb table lists in-frame clones only, not all of them. The sample has some 43,000 clones, around 88% seen once. The TCR originated in an adult with an advanced solid tumor such as melanoma, head and neck, liver or kidney cancer. Sequencing used CD4+ or CD8+ T cells sorted from blood, obtained in a trial of the OX40 agonist ivuxolimab. This chain joins TRBV19 and TRBJ2-7, with a weak D call TRBD2 (6 bases). CDR3 amino acids: CASSIVGQGGDYEQYF. CDR3 nucleotides: TGTGCCAGTAGTATAGTAGGGCAGGGAGGCGACTACGAGCAGTACTTC.